The 22 T cell receptor beta chains presented below share a single source sample, sequenced in a study of blood T cell repertoires in COVID-19. Clones were sequenced by immunoSEQ multiplex PCR, and TCRdb holds only the in-frame ones, with some missing. The sample shows approximately 210,000 clones, around four fifths of them seen only once. The sample consisted of peripheral blood. Receptors were obtained from an elderly woman with COVID-19, enrolled during active disease.

The genes are TRBV7-9 and TRBJ2-2, with 9 bases fitting TRBD2. CDR3 length: 19 residues. Trimming at V came to 3 bases and at J to 6 bases, leaving 17 bases not matched to a gene. The V gene's germline CDR1 is SEHNR and CDR2 FQNEAQ (reference sequence). The DNA of the CDR3 is TGTGCCAGCAGCTTCATGACAAAATGGCGGGGGGGCCAGTCCGGGGAGCTGTTTTTT. Residues: CASSFMTKWRGGQSGELFF.

This sequence joins TRBV4-1 and TRBJ1-3; 7 bases agree with TRBD1. Germline values: CDR1 MGHRA, CDR2 YSYEKL. This CDR3 is built from 17 residues. Unmatched junction bases numbered 7, after V lost 2 bases and J lost 0 bases. The CDR3 DNA is TGCGCCAGCAGCCAAACGACAGGGAGGAACTCTGGAAACACCATATATTTT. Encoded protein: CASSQTTGRNSGNTIYF.

The genes are TRBV3-1 (or the pseudogene TRBV3-2) and TRBJ2-7, with 9 bases fitting TRBD1. The V and J ends lost 8 bases and 5 bases, in that order; junction bases with no gene match: 16. The CDR3 contains 16 residues. The germline V gene encodes CDR1 LGHDT and CDR2 YNNKEL (reference sequence). The CDR3 protein is CASDRGGGTGTHEQYF. The CDR3 bases are TGTGCCAGCGATCGAGGAGGTGGGACAGGGACCCACGAGCAGTACTTC.

The chain recombines TRBV4-1 with TRBJ2-3, with 14 bases fitting TRBD2. There are 20 residues in the CDR3. With V trimmed by 4 bases and J by 1 base, 13 bases remained unmatched. Germline CDR1 MGHRA, CDR2 YSYEKL. The CDR3 DNA is TGCGCCAGCAGCCCCTCACGGACTAGCGGGGGGCCTGGGGGCACAGATACGCAGTATTTT. It specifies CASSPSRTSGGPGGTDTQYF.

The chain uses TRBV24-1 and TRBJ2-5, with 8 bases aligning to TRBD1. The CDR3 consists of 16 residues. CDR1 is KGHDR, CDR2 SFDVKD, per germline. With 2 bases clipped from V and 1 base from J, the junction kept 5 bases outside the gene matches. CDR3: CATSDYMTGAQETQYF. DNA for the CDR3: TGTGCCACCAGTGATTATATGACAGGGGCCCAAGAGACCCAGTACTTC.

This sequence joins TRBV6-2 or TRBV6-3 and TRBJ2-5, with a weak D call TRBD1 (5 bases). This CDR3 comprises 14 residues. The V gene lost 5 bases and the J gene lost 1 base, with 11 bases spanning the gap. From germline, CDR1 is MNHEY and CDR2 SVGEGT. The CDR3 spells CASSHTGVQETQYF. CDR3 nucleotide sequence: TGTGCCAGCAGTCATACAGGTGTCCAAGAGACCCAGTACTTC.

There are a few counts of this clone. The rearrangement joins TRBV5-1 to TRBJ2-5; D remains unclear. CDR3 size: 12 residues. The germline V gene encodes CDR1 SGHRS and CDR2 YFSETQ. Trimming cost V 4 bases and J 7 bases, with 11 bases left between them. Here the CDR3 reads CASSTGDGTQYF. DNA of the CDR3: TGCGCCAGCAGCACTGGAGACGGGACCCAGTACTTC.

This chain joins TRBV2 and TRBJ1-6; the match to TRBD1 covers 9 bases. Trimming at V came to 7 bases and at J to 8 bases, leaving 3 bases not matched to a gene. The CDR3 loop spans 13 amino acids. Germline V CDR1 and CDR2: SNHLY, FYNNEI. CDR3 amino acids: CASKGQGDSPLHF. As DNA, the CDR3 is TGTGCCAGCAAGGGACAGGGTGATTCACCCCTCCACTTT.

V and J are TRBV7-2 and TRBJ2-5, with 8 positions matching TRBD2. CDR1 SGHTA and CDR2 FQGNSA come from the germline V gene. The V segment lost 5 bases and the J segment 5 bases; nucleotides outside the gene matches: 7. This CDR3 is built from 14 residues. As DNA, the CDR3 is TGTGCCAGCAGCCCGGGGGGGCCAGGGGAGACCCAGTACTTC. Protein: CASSPGGPGETQYF.

V usage is TRBV21-1 and J usage is TRBJ1-6; TRBD1 was called by the table and not checked on the DNA. TRBV21-1 is labeled a pseudogene. The CDR3 is 20 amino acids. The chain's CDR3 is CASSLSKTGTSSSYNSPLHF. The CDR3 bases are TGTGCCAGCAGCCTCTCAAAGACAGGGACGTCGAGCTCCTATAATTCACCCCTCCACTTT.

The chain links TRBV7-2 to TRBJ2-5; D uncertain. The germline V gene encodes CDR1 SGHTA and CDR2 FQGNSA. Deletions cut 4 bases from V and 1 base from J, with 7 bases between. CDR3 length: 13 residues. The CDR3 coding sequence is TGTGCCAGCAGCTCCGAGCCCCAAGAGACCCAGTACTTC. Its protein is CASSSEPQETQYF.

The chain recombines TRBV7-3 with TRBJ2-7; 8 positions match TRBD1. The V gene end was trimmed by 2 bases and the J gene end by 6 bases; junction bases not matched to a gene: 3. Per germline, CDR1 SGHTA and CDR2 FQGTGA. The CDR3 is made up of 13 amino acids. The CDR3 DNA reads as TGTGCCAGCAGCTTAGGGACAGGATCCGAGCAGTACTTC. Translated, it gives CASSLGTGSEQYF.

V gene TRBV3-1 (or the pseudogene TRBV3-2) combines with J gene TRBJ2-3; TRBD2 might be the D (6 bases). This CDR3 region has 14 residues. Trimming shortened V by 6 bases and J by 1 base, and 11 bases separated the two germline ends. Germline V gene lookup returns CDR1 LGHDT and CDR2 YNNKEL (reference sequence). The CDR3 sequence: CASRDGGRTDTQYF. Here the CDR3 DNA reads TGTGCCAGCAGGGACGGGGGACGCACAGATACGCAGTATTTT.

The CDR3 here is CASSSTLLTQYF. In nucleotides, the CDR3 is TGTGCCAGCAGCTCAACCCTCCTAACGCAGTATTTT. The V gene is TRBV12-3 or TRBV12-4, the J gene TRBJ2-3; D not certain. V was pared by 6 bases and J by 9 bases, with 13 bases between. This CDR3 has 12 amino acids.

The rearrangement uses TRBV5-1 and TRBJ2-3; possibly TRBD1 for D (5 bases). In germline, CDR1 is SGHRS, CDR2 YFSETQ. Trimming cost V 2 bases and J 0 bases, with 16 bases left between them. The CDR3 extends over 17 amino acids. The CDR3 region is CASSLQPLDRSTDTQYF. CDR3 nucleotide sequence: TGCGCCAGCAGCTTACAACCTCTCGACAGAAGCACAGATACGCAGTATTTT.

The chain has TRBV5-6 and TRBJ2-1; 7 bases align to TRBD1. This CDR3 spans 15 amino acids. In germline, CDR1 is SGHDT, CDR2 YYEEEE. Trimming cost V 0 bases and J 4 bases; bases outside gene matches: 4. CDR3 amino acids: CASSLDGQAYNEQFF. The CDR3, as DNA: TGTGCCAGCAGCTTGGATGGACAGGCTTACAATGAGCAGTTCTTC.

The CDR3 sequence is CASSLTLGGGVNEQFF. CDR3 bases: TGTGCCAGCAGCCTGACGCTTGGCGGGGGGGTCAATGAGCAGTTCTTC. The chain uses TRBV9 and TRBJ2-1; 9 nucleotides match TRBD2. Germline V gene sequence: CDR1 SGDLS, CDR2 YYNGEE. The V and J ends lost 4 bases and 6 bases, in that order; junction bases with no gene match: 11. The CDR3 is made up of 16 amino acids.

V is TRBV2 and J is TRBJ2-5; TRBD2 matches at 9 bases. The CDR3 totals 15 residues. The V gene end was trimmed by 4 bases and the J gene end by 2 bases; junction bases not matched to a gene: 5. Per germline, CDR1 SNHLY and CDR2 FYNNEI. For the CDR3, the DNA is TGTGCCAGCAGTGCTAGCGGGGTAAATCAAGAGACCCAGTACTTC. Its translation is CASSASGVNQETQYF.

CDR3 sequence (DNA): TGTGCCACCAGTGATTTTAAGGGGTTAGATACGCAGTATTTT. Translating it yields CATSDFKGLDTQYF. The chain combines TRBV24-1 with TRBJ2-3; a possible D gene is TRBD1 (5 bases). The germline gives CDR1 KGHDR, CDR2 SFDVKD. This CDR3 region has 14 residues. V gave up 1 base and J gave up 5 bases, with 9 bases separating them.

The chain has TRBV5-4 and TRBJ2-5; D is undetermined. Germline CDR1 and CDR2: SGHNT and YYREEE (reference sequence). The CDR3 is 11 residues long. V was shortened by 1 base and J by 5 bases, with 3 bases between the two germline ends. This CDR3 is CASSLSETQYF. In DNA form, the CDR3 reads TGTGCCAGCAGCTTGTCGGAGACCCAGTACTTC.

In DNA form, the CDR3 reads TGCGCCAGCAGCTTGGATGCCAGTACTAACTATGGCTACACCTTC. This encodes CASSLDASTNYGYTF. The chain recombines TRBV5-1 with TRBJ1-2; D not certain. Between the trimmed V and J ends, which lost 0 bases and 0 bases, there was a span of 9 bases. From germline, CDR1 is SGHRS and CDR2 YFSETQ. The CDR3 totals 15 residues.

The chain links TRBV19 to TRBJ1-5; D uncertain. The CDR3 sequence is 13 residues long. Germline CDR1 LNHDA, CDR2 SQIVND (reference sequence). The V gene lost 5 bases and the J gene lost 6 bases, with 11 bases spanning the gap. As DNA, the CDR3 is TGTGCCAGTAGTGCGGACGGGAGTCAGCCCCAGCATTTT. Translated, it gives CASSADGSQPQHF.